The 23 T cell receptor beta chains listed next were all sequenced from one sample in a study of blood T cell repertoires in COVID-19. TCRdb keeps only in-frame clones here, not all; method: immunoSEQ multiplex PCR. The top ten hold 8.5% to 10% of the sample, which has roughly 200,000 clones, around 83% seen once. Input material: peripheral blood. These receptors were obtained from a man in his forties with active or convalescent COVID-19.

The rearrangement joins TRBV5-1 to TRBJ2-7, with 7 bases fitting TRBD1. With 1 base clipped from V and 6 bases from J, the junction kept 7 bases outside the gene matches. The CDR3 runs 14 residues. In germline, CDR1 is SGHRS, CDR2 YFSETQ. The CDR3 loop reads CASSLRGGPAEQYF. The CDR3 DNA follows: TGCGCCAGCAGCTTGAGAGGGGGCCCCGCCGAGCAGTACTTC.

The rearrangement links TRBV2 to TRBJ1-2; D ambiguous. The CDR3 totals 13 residues. CDR1 is SNHLY and CDR2 is FYNNEI in the germline V gene. V was trimmed by 9 bases and J by 2 bases, leaving 13 bases between them. The CDR3 here is CASLSGMNYGYTF. CDR3 DNA sequence: TGTGCCAGTCTCAGCGGGATGAACTATGGCTACACCTTC.

The chain has TRBV27 and TRBJ2-5; D ambiguous. Trimming removed 2 bases at V and 2 bases at J, with 12 bases between. The CDR3 runs to 15 residues. Germline assignment: CDR1 MNHEY and CDR2 SMNVEV (reference sequence). The CDR3 DNA reads as TGTGCCAGCAGTTTAACAGCTTGGTATCAAGAGACCCAGTACTTC. Amino acids: CASSLTAWYQETQYF.

The chain employs TRBV27 and TRBJ1-5; 11 bases are a match to TRBD1. Germline CDR1 reads MNHEY; CDR2 reads SMNVEV (reference sequence). The CDR3 spans 17 residues. J was trimmed by 4 bases and V by 4 bases; bases with no gene match: 9. The CDR3 protein is CASSSLGTGGRNQPQHF. The CDR3 DNA follows: TGTGCCAGCAGTTCACTCGGGACAGGGGGACGTAATCAGCCCCAGCATTTT.

Concerning this clone itself: This sample includes further DNA sequences coding for the same CDR3. The CDR3 DNA reads as TGCGCCAGCAGCCCCCGGACGGGAATACGGCCGTCGACCGGGGAGCTGTTTTTT. Translated, it gives CASSPRTGIRPSTGELFF. The chain links TRBV5-1 to TRBJ2-2, with a weak D call TRBD2 (5 bases). Germline V CDR1 and CDR2: SGHRS, YFSETQ. The V end lost 4 bases, the J end lost 5 bases, and 24 bases lay between the germline ends. The length of the CDR3 is 18 residues.

This chain links TRBV5-1 with TRBJ2-1; TRBD2 is a possible D gene (7 bases). Trimming pared 4 bases from V and 4 bases from J, leaving 15 bases between. This CDR3 contains 15 residues. CDR1 is SGHRS, CDR2 YFSETQ, per germline. CDR3 in DNA: TGCGCCAGCAGCCCCGGCGGGGGCTCTTACAATGAGCAGTTCTTC. As protein: CASSPGGGSYNEQFF.

The CDR3 bases are TGTGCCAGTAGTTTTAGGGGACAGGGGGATGGCTACACCTTC. This gives the protein CASSFRGQGDGYTF. V usage is TRBV19 and J usage is TRBJ1-2; 11 bases align to TRBD1. Losses at the gene ends were 5 bases for V and 6 bases for J; bases not matched to a gene: 5. Germline V gene lookup returns CDR1 LNHDA and CDR2 SQIVND (reference sequence). The length of the CDR3 is 14 residues.

The V gene is TRBV6-5, the J gene TRBJ2-7, with 7 bases that match TRBD1. J was trimmed by 3 bases and V by 0 bases; bases with no gene match: 2. CDR1 is MNHEY, CDR2 SVGAGI, per germline. This CDR3 contains 14 residues. CDR3 sequence (DNA): TGTGCCAGCAGTTACTCGACAGGGATCTACGAGCAGTACTTC. Protein product: CASSYSTGIYEQYF.

V and J are TRBV18 and TRBJ1-1, with 7 bases aligning to TRBD1. Trimming cost V 5 bases and J 8 bases; bases outside gene matches: 5. CDR3 length: 12 residues. Germline assignment: CDR1 KGHSH and CDR2 LQKENI. CDR3 in amino acids: CASSFDRVEAFF. CDR3 in DNA: TGTGCCAGCTCATTCGACAGGGTCGAAGCTTTCTTT. The variable domain in full, with the rest retrieved from reference TRBV18 and TRBJ1-1, is NAGVMQNPRHLVRRRGQEARLRCSPMKGHSHVYWYRQLPEEGLKFMVYLQKENIIDESGMPKERFSAEFPKEGPSILRIQQVVRGDSAAYFCASSFDRVEAFFGQGTRLTVV.

The chain combines TRBV6-7 with TRBJ2-7; D not certain. TRBV6-7 is an open reading frame whose function is uncertain. V lost 6 bases and J 5 bases, leaving 26 bases between the germline ends. The CDR3 extends over 17 amino acids. The CDR3 DNA reads TGTGCCAGCAGCCCCCCGATCCGAGCCCGGCCAGAGGACGAGCAGTACTTC. Translating it yields CASSPPIRARPEDEQYF.

This clone has just a few counts. The V gene is TRBV9, the J gene TRBJ1-2; 7 bases map to TRBD1. The junction had 7 bases not matched to a gene; V was cut back by 1 base and J by 4 bases. Germline CDR1 SGDLS, CDR2 YYNGEE. This CDR3 is built from 15 residues. CDR3 in DNA: TGTGCCAGCAGCGTAACCCTGACAGGGTTCTATGGCTACACCTTC. This translates into CASSVTLTGFYGYTF. Filled out from reference TRBV9 and TRBJ1-2, the complete variable domain reads DSGVTQTPKHLITATGQRVTLRCSPRSGDLSVYWYQQSLDQGLQFLIQYYNGEERAKGNILERFSAQQFPDLHSELNLSSLELGDSALYFCASSVTLTGFYGYTFGSGTRLTVV.

This clone has only one observation. The genes are TRBV27 and TRBJ1-4; 7 nucleotides agree with TRBD1. Germline CDR1 is MNHEY and CDR2 is SMNVEV (reference sequence). Unmatched junction bases numbered 9, after V lost 5 bases and J lost 3 bases. The CDR3 sequence is 16 residues long. CDR3 nucleotides: TGTGCCAGCAGTCTAGACAGGGTGCGGGCTAATGAAAAACTGTTTTTT. Translated, it gives CASSLDRVRANEKLFF.

The chain carries TRBV5-5 and TRBJ1-6; D is undetermined. Trimming removed 2 bases at V and 2 bases at J, with 11 bases between. The CDR3 is 16 residues long. In germline, CDR1 is SGHKS, CDR2 YYEKEE (reference sequence). CDR3 region: CASSFESSTYNSPLHF. For the CDR3, the DNA is TGTGCCAGCAGCTTCGAGAGTAGTACCTATAATTCACCCCTCCACTTT.

This rearrangement joins TRBV4-2 to TRBJ2-7, with 8 bases matching TRBD1. The trim removed 2 bases at V and 2 bases at J, leaving 5 bases unmatched. The CDR3 sequence is 15 residues long. Germline V gives CDR1 LGHNA, CDR2 YNFKEQ. CDR3 region: CASSQFTGGAYEQYF. The CDR3 coding sequence is TGTGCCAGCAGCCAATTCACAGGGGGTGCCTACGAGCAGTACTTC.

The chain recombines TRBV7-9 with TRBJ1-2; 7 bases align to TRBD1. The CDR3 totals 14 residues. Germline trimming cut 6 bases from V and 3 bases from J; bases unmatched to any gene: 7. Germline loops: CDR1 SEHNR, CDR2 FQNEAQ (reference sequence). The CDR3 sequence is CASRRGDRDYGYTF. The CDR3 DNA reads as TGTGCCAGCAGACGTGGGGACAGAGACTATGGCTACACCTTC.

V usage is TRBV3-1 (or the pseudogene TRBV3-2) and J usage is TRBJ1-1; D may be TRBD1 (6 bases). This CDR3 is 18 amino acids long. Germline V lookup: CDR1 LGHDT, CDR2 YNNKEL (reference sequence). V was pared by 0 bases and J by 3 bases, with 20 bases between. CDR3 bases: TGTGCCAGCAGCCAAGATTGGGGGGGCTCCGCCCGGGACACTGAAGCTTTCTTT. It specifies CASSQDWGGSARDTEAFF.

The chain carries TRBV9 and TRBJ2-3; tentative D call: TRBD2 (6 bases). CDR3 size: 15 residues. With 0 bases removed from V and 4 bases from J, the gap between germline ends came to 12 bases. Germline V gene data show CDR1 as SGDLS and CDR2 as YYNGEE. The DNA of the CDR3 is TGTGCCAGCAGCGTAGGGGAGGTAACGGCAGATACGCAGTATTTT. Amino acids: CASSVGEVTADTQYF.

The chain employs TRBV5-1 and TRBJ1-4; 8 bases match TRBD1. Germline V gives CDR1 SGHRS, CDR2 YFSETQ. CDR3 length: 15 amino acids. V lost 3 bases to trimming and J lost 4 bases; unmatched junction nucleotides: 5. The CDR3 DNA is TGCGCCAGCAGCTCGGGGACAGGCCGTAATGAAAAACTGTTTTTT. The encoded protein is CASSSGTGRNEKLFF.

The chain couples TRBV24-1 to TRBJ1-2; D possibly corresponds to TRBD1 (5 bases). V lost 6 bases to trimming and J lost 1 base, with 5 bases between them. CDR3 length: 12 amino acids. The germline V gene encodes CDR1 KGHDR and CDR2 SFDVKD. This chain's CDR3 is CATSQGNYGYTF. The CDR3, as DNA: TGTGCCACCAGTCAGGGTAACTATGGCTACACCTTC.

The V gene is TRBV13, the J gene TRBJ1-3; the D gene is possibly TRBD1 (6 bases). Looked up from germline, CDR1 is PRHDT and CDR2 is FYEKMQ (reference sequence). The V and J ends lost 1 base and 0 bases respectively, with 16 bases between them. The CDR3 contains 18 residues. The DNA of the CDR3 is TGTGCCAGCAGCTTAGCAGTGTGGGGGCAAGGCTCTGGAAACACCATATATTTT. It yields the protein CASSLAVWGQGSGNTIYF.

The chain joins TRBV6-5 to TRBJ1-1; possibly TRBD1 for D (6 bases). The CDR3 extends over 15 amino acids. Germline V gene data show CDR1 as MNHEY and CDR2 as SVGAGI. V was shortened by 5 bases and J by 4 bases, with 17 bases between the two germline ends. CDR3 region: CASSKGEGVSTEAFF. The CDR3 DNA is TGTGCCAGCAGTAAGGGGGAGGGTGTTAGCACTGAAGCTTTCTTT.

The chain carries TRBV5-4 and TRBJ1-1; no clear D. This CDR3 is built from 16 residues. V was pared by 0 bases and J by 0 bases, with 12 bases between. CDR1 and CDR2 (germline): SGHNT, YYREEE (reference sequence). For the CDR3, the DNA is TGTGCCAGCAGCTTGGGAGGGAGGGAGGTGAACACTGAAGCTTTCTTT. Residues: CASSLGGREVNTEAFF.

V gene TRBV5-1 combines with J gene TRBJ2-1; 9 bases are shared with TRBD2. V gave up 5 bases and J gave up 4 bases; unmatched junction bases: 4. This CDR3 comprises 14 residues. CDR1 and CDR2 (germline): SGHRS, YFSETQ. The CDR3 here is CASSYSGGYNEQFF. In DNA, the CDR3 is TGCGCCAGCAGTTATAGCGGGGGTTACAATGAGCAGTTCTTC.